Presented here are 2 T cell receptor beta chains from one specimen sequenced in a study of T-cell reconstitution after alpha-beta-depleted transplantation in children. Unique molecular identifiers were incorporated during preparation of the TCRbeta library. TCRdb passed the PCR reads through MiXCR, listing each CDR3 protein once. The sample shows around 500,000 distinct CDR3 sequences, roughly an eighth of them seen only once. The input for sequencing was PBMCs from the stem cell graft donor, taken from the stem cell graft. These TCRs come from a human donor who donated a stem cell graft to a child with combined immunodeficiency.

This clonotype was seen a few times. V gene TRBV28 combines with J gene TRBJ1-1; 12 bases align to TRBD1. Germline V CDR1 and CDR2: MDHEN, SYDVKM. CDR3 length: 14 residues. Trimming took 6 bases from V and 3 from J; bases not matched to a gene: 2. In DNA form, the CDR3 reads TGTGCCAGCAGCAGGGACAGGGGGCACACTGAAGCTTTCTTT. It encodes CASSRDRGHTEAFF.

The chain recombines TRBV5-5 with TRBJ2-2; D call uncertain. Deletions cut 1 base from V and 0 bases from J, with 10 bases between. The length of the CDR3 is 16 residues. CDR1 and CDR2 (germline): SGHKS, YYEKEE (reference sequence). CDR3 region: CASSLSRPTNTGELFF. The CDR3 nucleotides are TGTGCCAGCAGCTTGTCGCGACCAACGAACACCGGGGAGCTGTTTTTT.